The 4 T cell receptor beta chains below were found in one sample sequenced in a study of cytomegalovirus exposure and HLA in healthy donors. Amplification used 60 Vbeta primers and 13 Jbeta primers. Profiling relied on immunoSEQ multiplex PCR, and the TCRdb table lists in-frame clones only, not all of them. The table records fewer than 150,000 clones, approximately 74% of them present only once. Material: PBMCs. The receptor set was obtained from a woman in her thirties or forties in good health and CMV-seropositive.

This clone was seen only once. The chain has TRBV7-2 and TRBJ1-5, with D tentatively TRBD1 (5 bases). The CDR3 has 17 amino acids. Germline assignment: CDR1 SGHTA and CDR2 FQGNSA. The V end was cut by 3 bases, the J end by 8 bases, with 23 bases between. CDR3 DNA sequence: TGTGCCAGCAGCTTGGGGCCAACGGGCCCAAGTGATAAGCCCCAGCATTTT. Protein product: CASSLGPTGPSDKPQHF.

V is TRBV5-1 and J is TRBJ1-2; 8 nucleotides line up with TRBD1. The trim removed 8 bases at V and 3 bases at J, leaving 18 bases unmatched. Germline V lookup: CDR1 SGHRS, CDR2 YFSETQ. This CDR3 has 17 amino acids. The CDR3 nucleotides are TGCGCCAGTTTACCCGGGACAGGATCCCAGGATGACTATGGCTACACCTTC. Translation: CASLPGTGSQDDYGYTF. The full variable domain, completed using reference TRBV5-1 and TRBJ1-2, is KAGVTQTPRYLIKTRGQQVTLSCSPISGHRSVSWYQQTPGQGLQFLFEYFSETQRNKGNFPGRFSGRQFSNSRSEMNVSTLELGDSALYLCASLPGTGSQDDYGYTFGSGTRLTVV.

The chain couples TRBV19 to TRBJ1-6; D perhaps matches TRBD1 (6 bases). Germline-derived CDR1 and CDR2 are LNHDA and SQIVND (reference sequence). The V and J ends lost 3 bases and 5 bases respectively, with 17 bases between them. The CDR3 spans 17 residues. CDR3 in amino acids: CASSILMGAGNNSPLHF. The CDR3 DNA reads as TGTGCCAGTAGTATCCTTATGGGGGCAGGGAATAATTCACCCCTCCACTTT. The full variable domain, rest sourced from reference TRBV19 and TRBJ1-6, is DGGITQSPKYLFRKEGQNVTLSCEQNLNHDAMYWYRQDPGQGLRLIYYSQIVNDFQKGDIAEGYSVSREKKESFPLTVTSAQKNPTAFYLCASSILMGAGNNSPLHFGNGTRLTVT.

The rearrangement joins TRBV11-3 to TRBJ1-2; tentatively, D is TRBD1 (5 bases). Per the germline V gene, CDR1 is SGHNT and CDR2 is YENEEA. The CDR3 consists of 16 residues. V was clipped by 4 bases and J by 0 bases, with 15 bases between them. CDR3 in DNA: TGTGCCAGCAGCTCCCGGGGGAGGGACGCTAACTATGGCTACACCTTC. Residues: CASSSRGRDANYGYTF.